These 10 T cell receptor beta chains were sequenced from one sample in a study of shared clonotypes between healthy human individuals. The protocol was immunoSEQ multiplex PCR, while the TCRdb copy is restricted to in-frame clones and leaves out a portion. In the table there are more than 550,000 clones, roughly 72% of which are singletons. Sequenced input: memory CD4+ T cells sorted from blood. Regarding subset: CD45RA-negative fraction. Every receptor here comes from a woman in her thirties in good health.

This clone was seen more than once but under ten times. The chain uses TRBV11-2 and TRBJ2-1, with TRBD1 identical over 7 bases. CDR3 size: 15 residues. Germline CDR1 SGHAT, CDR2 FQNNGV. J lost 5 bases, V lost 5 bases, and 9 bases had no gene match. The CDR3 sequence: CASSDRQGAHNEQFF. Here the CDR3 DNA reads TGTGCCAGCAGCGACCGACAGGGAGCACACAATGAGCAGTTCTTC.

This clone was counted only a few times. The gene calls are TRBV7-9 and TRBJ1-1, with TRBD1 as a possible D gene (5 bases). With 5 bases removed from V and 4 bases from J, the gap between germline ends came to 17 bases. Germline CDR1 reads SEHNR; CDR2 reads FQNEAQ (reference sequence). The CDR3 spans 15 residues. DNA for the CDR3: TGTGCCAGCAGCGACCCCCACGGGGCGCGCACTGAAGCTTTCTTT. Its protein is CASSDPHGARTEAFF.

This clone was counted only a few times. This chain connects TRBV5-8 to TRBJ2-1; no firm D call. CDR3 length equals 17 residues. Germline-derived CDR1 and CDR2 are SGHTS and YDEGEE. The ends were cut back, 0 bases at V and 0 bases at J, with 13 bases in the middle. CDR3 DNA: TGTGCCAGCAGCTTGGTTAAGTTCGATCGCTCCTACAATGAGCAGTTCTTC. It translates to CASSLVKFDRSYNEQFF.

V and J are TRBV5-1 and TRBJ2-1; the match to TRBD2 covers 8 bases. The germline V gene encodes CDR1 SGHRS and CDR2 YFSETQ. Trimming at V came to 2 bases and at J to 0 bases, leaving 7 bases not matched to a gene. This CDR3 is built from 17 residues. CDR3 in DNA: TGCGCCAGCAGCTTTGGGAGCGGGGGAATCTCCTACAATGAGCAGTTCTTC. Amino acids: CASSFGSGGISYNEQFF.

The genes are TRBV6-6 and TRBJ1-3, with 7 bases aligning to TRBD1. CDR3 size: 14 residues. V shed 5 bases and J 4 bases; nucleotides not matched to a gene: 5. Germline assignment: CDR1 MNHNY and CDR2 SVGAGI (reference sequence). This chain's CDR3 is CASSAPGQGNTIYF. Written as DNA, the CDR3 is TGTGCCAGCAGTGCACCGGGACAGGGAAACACCATATATTTT.

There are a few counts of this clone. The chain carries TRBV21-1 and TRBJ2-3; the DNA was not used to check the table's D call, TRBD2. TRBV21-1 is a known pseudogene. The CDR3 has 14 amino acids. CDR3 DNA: TGTGCCAGCACCAGACTAGAAAGCGCAGATACGCAGTATTTT. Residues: CASTRLESADTQYF.

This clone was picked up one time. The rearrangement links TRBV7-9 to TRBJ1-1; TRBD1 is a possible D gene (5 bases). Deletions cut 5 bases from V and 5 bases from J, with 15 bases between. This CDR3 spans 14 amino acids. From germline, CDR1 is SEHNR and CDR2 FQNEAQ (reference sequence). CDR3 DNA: TGTGCCAGCAGCCCAAGCGGGGGAGGGACTGAAGCTTTCTTT. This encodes CASSPSGGGTEAFF.

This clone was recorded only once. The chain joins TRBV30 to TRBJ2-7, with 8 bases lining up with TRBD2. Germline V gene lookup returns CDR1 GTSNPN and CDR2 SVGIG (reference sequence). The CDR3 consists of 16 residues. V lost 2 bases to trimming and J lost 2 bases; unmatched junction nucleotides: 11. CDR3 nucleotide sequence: TGTGCCTGGAGTCCCCCGGGGGCGGGAGGCACCTACGAGCAGTACTTC. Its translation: CAWSPPGAGGTYEQYF.

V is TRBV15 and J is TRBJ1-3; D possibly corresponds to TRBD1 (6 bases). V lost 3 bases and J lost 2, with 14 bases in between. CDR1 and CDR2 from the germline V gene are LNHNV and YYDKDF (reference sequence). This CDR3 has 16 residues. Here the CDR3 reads CATSSRSQGAGNTIYF. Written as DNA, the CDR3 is TGTGCCACCAGCAGCCGATCACAGGGAGCTGGAAACACCATATATTTT. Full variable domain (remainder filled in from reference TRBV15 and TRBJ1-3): DAMVIQNPRYQVTQFGKPVTLSCSQTLNHNVMYWYQQKSSQAPKLLFHYYDKDFNNEADTPDNFQSRRPNTSFCFLDIRSPGLGDTAMYLCATSSRSQGAGNTIYFGEGSWLTVV.

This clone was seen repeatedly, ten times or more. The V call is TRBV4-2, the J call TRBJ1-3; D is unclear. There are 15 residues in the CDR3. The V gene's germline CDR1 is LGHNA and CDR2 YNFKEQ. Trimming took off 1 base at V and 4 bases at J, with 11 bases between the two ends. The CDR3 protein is CASSQGLGEGNTIYF. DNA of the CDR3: TGTGCCAGCAGCCAAGGACTTGGGGAAGGAAACACCATATATTTT.